This entry describes one TCR beta chain. Its specificity is unknown. This entry belongs to a study of T cell responses to AZD1222 COVID-19 vaccine. For the study at large: Samples with a second dose at about 4 or about 12 weeks were pooled together.

Profiling relied on immunoSEQ multiplex PCR, and the TCRdb table lists in-frame clones only, not all of them. This table holds about 110,000 clones, about 85% found once. The study's findings and limits: At 160-218 and 743-854, vaccine-associated CD4 TCRs were dominant, and they spanned spike.

CDR3 size: 15 residues. This TCR was sampled from an adult in good health. V and J are TRBV21-1 and TRBJ2-7; TRBD2, the table's D call, lacks a check against the DNA. TRBV21-1 corresponds to a pseudogene. The sequences come from peripheral blood, collected on day 0 of AZD1222 vaccination. CDR3 DNA: TGTGCCATAATGACTAGCGGGTCTGAAAGCTACGAGCAGTACTTC. Its protein product is CAIMTSGSESYEQYF.